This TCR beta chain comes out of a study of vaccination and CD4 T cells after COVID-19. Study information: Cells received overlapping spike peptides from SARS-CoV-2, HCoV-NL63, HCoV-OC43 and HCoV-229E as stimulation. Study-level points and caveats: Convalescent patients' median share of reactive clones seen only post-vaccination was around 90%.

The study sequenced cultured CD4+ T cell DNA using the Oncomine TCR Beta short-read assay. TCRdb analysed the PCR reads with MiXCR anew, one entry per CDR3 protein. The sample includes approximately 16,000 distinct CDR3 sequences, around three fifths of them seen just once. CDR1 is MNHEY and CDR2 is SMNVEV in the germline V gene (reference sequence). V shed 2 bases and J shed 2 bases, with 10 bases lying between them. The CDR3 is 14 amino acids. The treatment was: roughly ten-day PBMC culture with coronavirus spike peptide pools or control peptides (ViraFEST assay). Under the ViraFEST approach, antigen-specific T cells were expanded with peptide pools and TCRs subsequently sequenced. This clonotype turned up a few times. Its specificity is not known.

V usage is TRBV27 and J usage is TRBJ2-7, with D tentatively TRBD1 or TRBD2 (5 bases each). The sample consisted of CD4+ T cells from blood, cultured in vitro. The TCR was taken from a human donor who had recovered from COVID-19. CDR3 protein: CASSLMGVTYEQYF. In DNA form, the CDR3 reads TGTGCCAGCAGTTTAATGGGGGTGACCTACGAGCAGTACTTC.